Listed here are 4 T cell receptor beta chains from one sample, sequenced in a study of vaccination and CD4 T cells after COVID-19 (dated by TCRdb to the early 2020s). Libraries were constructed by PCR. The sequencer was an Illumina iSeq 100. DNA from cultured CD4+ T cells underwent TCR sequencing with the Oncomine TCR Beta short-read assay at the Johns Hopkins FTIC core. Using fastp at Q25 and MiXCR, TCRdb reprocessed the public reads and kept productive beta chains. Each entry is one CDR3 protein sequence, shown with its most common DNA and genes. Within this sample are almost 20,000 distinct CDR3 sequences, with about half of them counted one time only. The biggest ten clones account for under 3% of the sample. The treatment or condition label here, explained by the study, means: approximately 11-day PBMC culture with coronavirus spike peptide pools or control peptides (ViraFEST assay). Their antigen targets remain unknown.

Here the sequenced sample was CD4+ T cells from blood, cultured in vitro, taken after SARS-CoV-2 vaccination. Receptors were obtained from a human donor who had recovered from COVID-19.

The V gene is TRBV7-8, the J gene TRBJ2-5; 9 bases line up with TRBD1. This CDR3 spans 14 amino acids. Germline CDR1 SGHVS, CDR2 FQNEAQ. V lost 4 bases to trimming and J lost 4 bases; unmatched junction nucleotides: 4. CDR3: CASSSDRGGETQYF. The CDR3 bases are TGTGCCAGCAGCTCGGACAGGGGAGGAGAGACCCAGTACTTC.

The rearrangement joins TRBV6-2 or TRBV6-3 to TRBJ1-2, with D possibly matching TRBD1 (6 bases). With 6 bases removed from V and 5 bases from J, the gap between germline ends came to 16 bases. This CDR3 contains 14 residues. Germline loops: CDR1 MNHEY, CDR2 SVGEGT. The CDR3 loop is CASSHDRFQYGYTF. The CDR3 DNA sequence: TGTGCCAGCAGCCACGACAGGTTTCAATATGGCTACACCTTC.

Here the CDR3 reads CASSLEQGYGYTF. The CDR3 region has the DNA TGTGCCAGCAGCTTAGAACAGGGGTATGGCTACACCTTC. The chain employs TRBV5-5 and TRBJ1-2, with 7 bases identical to TRBD1. CDR1 SGHKS and CDR2 YYEKEE come from the germline V gene (reference sequence). This CDR3 is 13 amino acids long. V was clipped by 2 bases and J by 5 bases; unmatched bases: 3.

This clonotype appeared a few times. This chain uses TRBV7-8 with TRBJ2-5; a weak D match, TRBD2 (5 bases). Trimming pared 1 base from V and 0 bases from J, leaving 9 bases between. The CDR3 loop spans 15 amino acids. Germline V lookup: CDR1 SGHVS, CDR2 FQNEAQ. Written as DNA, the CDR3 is TGTGCCAGCAGCTTAGTAAGAGGGAACCAAGAGACCCAGTACTTC. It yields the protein CASSLVRGNQETQYF. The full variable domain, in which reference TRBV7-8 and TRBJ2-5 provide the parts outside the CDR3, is GAGVSQSPRYKVAKRGQDVALRCDPISGHVSLFWYQQALGQGPEFLTYFQNEAQLDKSGLPSDRFFAERPEGSVSTLKIQRTQQEDSAVYLCASSLVRGNQETQYFGPGTRLLVL.